A selection of T cell receptor beta chains follows, all from one sample in a study of cytomegalovirus exposure and HLA in healthy donors. The repertoire was sequenced with immunoSEQ multiplex PCR; TCRdb's copy has only in-frame clones and lacks some. Of roughly 120,000 clones detected, approximately 81% appear once; the ten largest clones hold about 2%. The sample was PBMCs. These receptors came from a man between 18 and 35 years old in good health and CMV-seronegative. Both conserved end residues are part of each CDR3. D genes are given only for firm matches. The size entry is marked missing in some rows and otherwise reads once, few, many or a size class.

V	J	size	D	CDR3	DNA
TRBV6-5	TRBJ1-2	few	-	CASSYSPINYGYTF	TGTGCCAGCAGTTACTCTCCAATCAACTATGGCTACACCTTC
TRBV4-1	TRBJ1-1	-	-	CASSQAGGANTEAFF	TGCGCCAGCAGCCAGGCGGGAGGGGCGAACACTGAAGCTTTCTTT
TRBV4-2	TRBJ1-2	once	TRBD1	CASSRQGAGYGYTF	TGTGCCAGCAGCCGGCAGGGGGCAGGGTATGGCTACACCTTC
TRBV6-5	TRBJ2-3	-	-	CASSYLSGTDTQYF	TGTGCCAGCAGTTATCTGAGCGGGACAGATACGCAGTATTTT
TRBV7-2	TRBJ1-1	-	-	CASSLANHLNTEAFF	TGTGCCAGCAGCTTAGCGAACCACTTGAACACTGAAGCTTTCTTT
TRBV6-5	TRBJ1-3	once	-	CASSYGGGASGNTIYF	TGTGCCAGCAGTTACGGGGGGGGAGCCTCTGGAAACACCATATATTTT
TRBV11-3	TRBJ2-7	-	-	CASSPGGLYYEQYF	TGTGCCAGCAGCCCGGGCGGACTGTACTACGAGCAGTACTTC
TRBV19	TRBJ2-7	once	TRBD2	CASSPILTSGASYEQYF	TGTGCCAGTAGTCCGATCTTGACTAGCGGGGCCTCCTACGAGCAGTACTTC
TRBV5-1	TRBJ2-2	-	-	CASSLEEGLYTGELFF	TGCGCCAGCAGCTTGGAGGAGGGACTGTACACCGGGGAGCTGTTTTTT
TRBV7-2	TRBJ1-1	once	TRBD1	CASSRDRESMNTEAFF	TGTGCCAGCAGCCGTGACAGGGAATCCATGAACACTGAAGCTTTCTTT
TRBV27	TRBJ2-7	-	TRBD1	CASSPDTGGNYEQYF	TGTGCCAGCAGTCCCGATACAGGGGGGAACTACGAGCAGTACTTC
TRBV19	TRBJ2-3	once	TRBD1	CASSGTGLGTQYF	TGTGCCAGTAGTGGGACAGGCCTCGGTACGCAGTATTTT
TRBV30	TRBJ2-1	once	-	CAWSVTGSASYNEQFF	TGTGCCTGGAGTGTAACCGGGAGCGCTTCCTACAATGAGCAGTTCTTC
TRBV4-2	TRBJ1-2	-	-	CASSQGGGIENYGYTF	TGTGCCAGCAGCCAAGGCGGGGGGATTGAAAACTATGGCTACACCTTC
TRBV6-4	TRBJ2-1	-	-	CASSDRDNNEQFF	TGTGCCAGCAGTGACCGGGACAACAATGAGCAGTTCTTC
TRBV7-9	TRBJ2-7	-	-	CASSFPGSAYEQYF	TGTGCCAGCAGCTTCCCGGGATCTGCATACGAGCAGTACTTC
TRBV30	TRBJ1-2	-	-	CAWSVGLRYGYTF	TGTGCCTGGAGTGTAGGACTCCGCTATGGCTACACCTTC
TRBV5-6	TRBJ1-6	-	-	CASVRGRNSPLHF	TGTGCCAGCGTACGAGGGAGGAATTCACCCCTCCACTTT
TRBV14	TRBJ1-1	-	-	CASSLSYTEAFF	TGTGCCAGCAGCCTCTCTTACACTGAAGCTTTCTTT
TRBV6-5	TRBJ1-5	few	-	CASSPTGSNQPQHF	TGTGCCAGCAGCCCTACAGGGAGCAATCAGCCCCAGCATTTT
TRBV6-5	TRBJ2-2	-	-	CASTVTGELFF	TGTGCCAGTACTGTGACCGGGGAGCTGTTTTTT
TRBV30	TRBJ2-7	-	TRBD2	CAWSRAGALSYEQYF	TGTGCCTGGAGTAGAGCGGGAGCGCTCTCCTACGAGCAGTACTTC
TRBV2	TRBJ2-3	-	TRBD2	CASRLERGQQYF	TGTGCCAGCAGGCTCGAGCGGGGGCAGCAGTATTTT
TRBV19	TRBJ2-1	-	TRBD2	CASSTTGGNEQFF	TGTGCCAGTAGTACTACGGGAGGGAATGAGCAGTTCTTC
TRBV5-6	TRBJ2-1	-	TRBD2	CASSLVRTSGSGHNEQFF	TGTGCCAGCAGCTTGGTTCGGACTAGCGGGAGTGGGCACAATGAGCAGTTCTTC
TRBV19	TRBJ2-1	-	TRBD2	CASSIGTSGSNEQFF	TGTGCCAGTAGTATTGGGACTAGCGGGAGCAATGAGCAGTTCTTC
TRBV27	TRBJ2-7	-	TRBD2	CASSQTISSSGAYEQYF	TGTGCCAGCAGTCAAACGATTTCGTCTAGCGGGGCCTACGAGCAGTACTTC
TRBV9	TRBJ2-7	-	TRBD2	CASSGEGLAGVGTYEQYF	TGTGCCAGCAGCGGAGAGGGACTAGCGGGAGTTGGAACCTACGAGCAGTACTTC